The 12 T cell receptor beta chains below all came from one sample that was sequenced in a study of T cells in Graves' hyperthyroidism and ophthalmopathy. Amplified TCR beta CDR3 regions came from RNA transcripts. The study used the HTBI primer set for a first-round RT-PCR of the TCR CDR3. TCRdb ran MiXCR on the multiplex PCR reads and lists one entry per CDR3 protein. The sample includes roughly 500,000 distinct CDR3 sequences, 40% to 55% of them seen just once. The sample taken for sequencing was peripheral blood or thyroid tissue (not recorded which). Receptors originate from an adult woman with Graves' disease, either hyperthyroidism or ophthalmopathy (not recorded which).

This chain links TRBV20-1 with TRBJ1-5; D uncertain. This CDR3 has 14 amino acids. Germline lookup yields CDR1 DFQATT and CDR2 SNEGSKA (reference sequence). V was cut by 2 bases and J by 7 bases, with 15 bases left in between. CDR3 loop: CSARLGSAGQPQHF. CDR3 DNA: TGCAGTGCTAGACTGGGGTCGGCAGGCCAGCCCCAGCATTTT.

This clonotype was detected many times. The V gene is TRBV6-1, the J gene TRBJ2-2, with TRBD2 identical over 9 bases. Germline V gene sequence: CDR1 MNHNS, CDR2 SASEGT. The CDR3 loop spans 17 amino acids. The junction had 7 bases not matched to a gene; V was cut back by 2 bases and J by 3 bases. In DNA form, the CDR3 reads TGTGCCAGCAGTGAACCAGGACTAGCGAAACACACCGGGGAGCTGTTTTTT. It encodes CASSEPGLAKHTGELFF.

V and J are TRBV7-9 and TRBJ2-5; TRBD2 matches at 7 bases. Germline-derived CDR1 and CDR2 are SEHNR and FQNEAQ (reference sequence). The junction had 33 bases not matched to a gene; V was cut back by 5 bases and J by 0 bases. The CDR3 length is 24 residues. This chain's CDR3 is CASSPVVSPNLGGLWREYQETQYF. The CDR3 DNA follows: TGTGCCAGCAGCCCTGTCGTTAGTCCCAACCTAGGCGGTCTCTGGCGGGAGTACCAAGAGACCCAGTACTTC.

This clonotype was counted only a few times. The CDR3 here is CASSEAGPTYEQYF. The CDR3 DNA follows: TGTGCCAGCAGTGAAGCGGGGCCGACCTACGAGCAGTACTTC. The chain combines TRBV6-1 with TRBJ2-7; D possibly corresponds to TRBD1 (5 bases). Trimming stripped 0 bases from V and 2 bases from J, with 8 bases between. This CDR3 comprises 14 residues. Germline V gives CDR1 MNHNS, CDR2 SASEGT.

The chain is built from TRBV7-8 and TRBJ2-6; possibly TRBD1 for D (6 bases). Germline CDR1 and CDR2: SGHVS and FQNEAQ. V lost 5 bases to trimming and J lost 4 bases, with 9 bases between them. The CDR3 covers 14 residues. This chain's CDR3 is CASSKQGGANVLTF. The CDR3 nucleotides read TGTGCCAGCAGCAAACAGGGAGGGGCCAACGTCCTGACTTTC.

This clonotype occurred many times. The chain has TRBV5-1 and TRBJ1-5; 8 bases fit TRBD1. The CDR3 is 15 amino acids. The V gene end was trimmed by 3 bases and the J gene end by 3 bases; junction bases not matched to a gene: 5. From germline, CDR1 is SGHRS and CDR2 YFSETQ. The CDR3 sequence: CASSWEGQVNQPQHF. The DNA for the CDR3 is TGCGCCAGCAGCTGGGAGGGACAGGTCAATCAGCCCCAGCATTTT.

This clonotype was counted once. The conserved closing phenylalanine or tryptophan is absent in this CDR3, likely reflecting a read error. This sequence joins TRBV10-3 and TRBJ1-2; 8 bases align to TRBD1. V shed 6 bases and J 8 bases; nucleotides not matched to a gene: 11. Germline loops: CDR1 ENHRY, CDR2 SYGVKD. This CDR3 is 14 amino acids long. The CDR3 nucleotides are TGTGCCATCAGCCGCGTCGGGACAGGCGGGGGCTACACCCTC. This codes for CAISRVGTGGGYTL.

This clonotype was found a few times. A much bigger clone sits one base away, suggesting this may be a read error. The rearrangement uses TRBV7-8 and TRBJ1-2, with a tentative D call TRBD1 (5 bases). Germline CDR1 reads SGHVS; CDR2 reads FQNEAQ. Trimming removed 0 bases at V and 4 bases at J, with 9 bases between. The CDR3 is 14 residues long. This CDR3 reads CASSLAGDGYGYTF. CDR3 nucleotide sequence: TGTGCCAGCAGCTTAGCGGGGGACGGCTATGGCTACACCTTC.

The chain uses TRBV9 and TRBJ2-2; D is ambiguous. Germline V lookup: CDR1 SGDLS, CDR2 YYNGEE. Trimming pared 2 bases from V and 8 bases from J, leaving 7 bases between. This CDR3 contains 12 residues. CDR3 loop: CASSVTTGELFF. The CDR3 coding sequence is TGTGCCAGCAGCGTGACGACAGGGGAGCTGTTTTTT.

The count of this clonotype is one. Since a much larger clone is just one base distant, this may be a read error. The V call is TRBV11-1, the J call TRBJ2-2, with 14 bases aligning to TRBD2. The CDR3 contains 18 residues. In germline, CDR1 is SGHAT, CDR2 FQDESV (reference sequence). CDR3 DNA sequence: TGTGCCAGCGGCTTGGGACTAGCGGGAGCGGGGAACACCGGGGAGCTGTTTTTT. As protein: CASGLGLAGAGNTGELFF.

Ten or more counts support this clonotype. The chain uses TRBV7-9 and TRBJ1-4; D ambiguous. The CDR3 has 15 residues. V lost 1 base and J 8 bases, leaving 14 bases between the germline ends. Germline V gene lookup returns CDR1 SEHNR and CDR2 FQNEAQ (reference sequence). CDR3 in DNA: TGTGCCAGCAGCTTAGGATCAGCCTCCGTGGAAAAACTGTTTTTT. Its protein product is CASSLGSASVEKLFF.

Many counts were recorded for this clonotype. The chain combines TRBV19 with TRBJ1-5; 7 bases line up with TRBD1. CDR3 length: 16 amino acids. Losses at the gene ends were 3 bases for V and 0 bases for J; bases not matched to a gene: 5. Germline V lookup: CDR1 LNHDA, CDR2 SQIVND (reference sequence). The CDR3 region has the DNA TGTGCCAGTAGTATTTACGGGACAGATAGCAATCAGCCCCAGCATTTT. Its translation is CASSIYGTDSNQPQHF.